The present entry profiles one TCR beta chain with its context. Its antigen is unidentified. Expressed TCRB transcripts were sequenced after all isolated RNA was converted to cDNA. The average output of naive, central memory and regulatory T cell samples was millions of reads. The protocol was immunoSEQ multiplex PCR, while the TCRdb copy is restricted to in-frame clones and leaves out a portion. The data show 500,000 to 850,000 clones, over 12% seen once. The sample comes from a study of beta chain features in type 1 diabetes. Looked up from germline, CDR1 is MDHEN and CDR2 is SYDVKM. CDR3 length: 14 amino acids. J was trimmed by 7 bases and V by 3 bases; bases with no gene match: 4. Study-level results: Shorter TCRB CDR3s, moderately but significantly so, were found in Type 1 diabetes patients in all four CD4+ subsets.

The TCR sequence derives from a man between 18 and 29 years old with type 1 diabetes. The chain carries TRBV28 and TRBJ1-2, with 11 nucleotides matching TRBD1. The sample taken for sequencing was naive CD4+ T cells from blood. CDR3 amino acids: CASSFLDRGLGYTF. As DNA, the CDR3 is TGTGCCAGCAGTTTTTTGGACAGGGGGCTTGGCTACACCTTC.